This TCR beta chain stems from a study of early T cells in non-severe SARS-CoV-2 infection. Germline values: CDR1 KGHSH, CDR2 LQKENI. The CDR3 is made up of 16 amino acids. Trimming took 0 bases from V and 0 from J, leaving 9 bases between them. TCRdb reanalysed the 5' RACE reads using MiXCR and keeps one entry per CDR3 protein. The table records more than 60,000 distinct CDR3 sequences, around an eighth of them present only once. The sequences come from whole blood, collected at baseline. The TCR was taken from an adult who was a healthcare worker with PCR-confirmed SARS-CoV-2 infection or an uninfected control (not recorded which). V usage is TRBV18 and J usage is TRBJ2-1; D may be TRBD2 (5 bases). Here the CDR3 reads CASSPPLGSSYNEQFF. In DNA, the CDR3 is TGTGCCAGCTCACCACCCTTAGGGAGCTCCTACAATGAGCAGTTCTTC. Full variable domain (outside the CDR3, taken from reference TRBV18 and TRBJ2-1): NAGVMQNPRHLVRRRGQEARLRCSPMKGHSHVYWYRQLPEEGLKFMVYLQKENIIDESGMPKERFSAEFPKEGPSILRIQQVVRGDSAAYFCASSPPLGSSYNEQFFGPGTRLTVL.